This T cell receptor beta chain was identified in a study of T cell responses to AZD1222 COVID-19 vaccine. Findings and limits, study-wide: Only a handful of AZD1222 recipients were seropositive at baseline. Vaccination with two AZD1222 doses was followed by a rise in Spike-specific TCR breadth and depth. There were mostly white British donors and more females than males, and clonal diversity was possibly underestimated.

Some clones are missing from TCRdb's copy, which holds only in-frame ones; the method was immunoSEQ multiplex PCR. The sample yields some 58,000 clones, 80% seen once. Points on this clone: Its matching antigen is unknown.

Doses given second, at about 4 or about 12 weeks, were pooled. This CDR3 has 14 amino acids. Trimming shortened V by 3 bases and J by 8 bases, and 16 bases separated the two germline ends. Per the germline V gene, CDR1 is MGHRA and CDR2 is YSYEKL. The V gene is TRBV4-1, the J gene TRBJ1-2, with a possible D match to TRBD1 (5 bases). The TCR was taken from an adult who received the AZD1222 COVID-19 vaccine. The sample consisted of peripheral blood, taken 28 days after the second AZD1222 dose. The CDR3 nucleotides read TGCGCCAGCAGCCAGGATATGGGACCGGTAGGCTACACCTTC. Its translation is CASSQDMGPVGYTF.